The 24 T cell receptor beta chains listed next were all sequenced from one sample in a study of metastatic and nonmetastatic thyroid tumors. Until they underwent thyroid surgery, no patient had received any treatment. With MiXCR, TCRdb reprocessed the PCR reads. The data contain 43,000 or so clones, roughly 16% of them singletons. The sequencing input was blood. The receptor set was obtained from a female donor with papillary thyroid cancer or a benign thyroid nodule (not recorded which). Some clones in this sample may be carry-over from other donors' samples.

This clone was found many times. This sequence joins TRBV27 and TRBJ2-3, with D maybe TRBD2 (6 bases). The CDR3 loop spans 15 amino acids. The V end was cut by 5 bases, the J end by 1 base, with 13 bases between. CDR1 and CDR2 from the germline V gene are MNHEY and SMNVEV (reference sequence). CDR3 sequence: CASSERGSRTDTQYF. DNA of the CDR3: TGTGCCAGCAGTGAACGGGGGTCACGCACAGATACGCAGTATTTT.

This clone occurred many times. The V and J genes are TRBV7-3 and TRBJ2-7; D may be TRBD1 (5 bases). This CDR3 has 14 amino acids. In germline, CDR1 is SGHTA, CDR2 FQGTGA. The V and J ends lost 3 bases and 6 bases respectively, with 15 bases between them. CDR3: CASSFGQGSGEQYF. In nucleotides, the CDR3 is TGTGCCAGCAGCTTCGGTCAGGGAAGTGGCGAGCAGTACTTC.

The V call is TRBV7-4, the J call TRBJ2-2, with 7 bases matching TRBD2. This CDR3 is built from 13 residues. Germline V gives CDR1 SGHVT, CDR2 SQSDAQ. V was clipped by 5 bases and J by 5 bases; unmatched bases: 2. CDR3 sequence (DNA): TGTGCCAGCAGCCTTAGCGGGACCGGGGAGCTGTTTTTT. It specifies CASSLSGTGELFF.

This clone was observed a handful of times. CDR3 protein: CASSPEPGQSSYNSPLHF. Written as DNA, the CDR3 is TGTGCCAGCAGCCCCGAACCGGGACAGAGCTCCTATAATTCACCCCTCCACTTT. The gene calls are TRBV7-8 and TRBJ1-6; 7 bases are a match to TRBD1. After removal of 5 bases from V and 0 bases from J, the junction contained 10 bases not matched to a gene. CDR1 and CDR2 (germline): SGHVS, FQNEAQ. CDR3 length: 18 amino acids.

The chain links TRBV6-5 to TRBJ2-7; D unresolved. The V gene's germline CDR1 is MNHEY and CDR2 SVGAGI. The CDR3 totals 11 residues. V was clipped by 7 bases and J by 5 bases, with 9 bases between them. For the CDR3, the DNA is TGTGCCAGCACTTATGGCGACGAGCAGTACTTC. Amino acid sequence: CASTYGDEQYF.

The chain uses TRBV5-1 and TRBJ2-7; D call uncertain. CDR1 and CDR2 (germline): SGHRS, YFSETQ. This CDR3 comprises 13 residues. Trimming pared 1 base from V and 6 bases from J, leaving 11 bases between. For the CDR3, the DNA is TGCGCCAGCAGCTTGTCGGTTTCTTCCGAGCAGTACTTC. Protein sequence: CASSLSVSSEQYF.

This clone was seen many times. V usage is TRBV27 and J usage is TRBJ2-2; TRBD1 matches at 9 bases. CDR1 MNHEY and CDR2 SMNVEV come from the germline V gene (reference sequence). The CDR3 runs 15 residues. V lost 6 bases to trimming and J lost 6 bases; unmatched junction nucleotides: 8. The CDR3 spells CASSPGTGLAGELFF. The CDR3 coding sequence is TGTGCCAGCAGCCCCGGGACAGGGCTCGCCGGGGAGCTGTTTTTT.

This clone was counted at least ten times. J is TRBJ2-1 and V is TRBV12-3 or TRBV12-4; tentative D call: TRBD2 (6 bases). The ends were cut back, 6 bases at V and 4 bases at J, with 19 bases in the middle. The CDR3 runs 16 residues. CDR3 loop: CASSSTSASAYNEQFF. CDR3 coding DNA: TGTGCCAGCAGCTCCACGTCGGCTAGCGCTTACAATGAGCAGTTCTTC.

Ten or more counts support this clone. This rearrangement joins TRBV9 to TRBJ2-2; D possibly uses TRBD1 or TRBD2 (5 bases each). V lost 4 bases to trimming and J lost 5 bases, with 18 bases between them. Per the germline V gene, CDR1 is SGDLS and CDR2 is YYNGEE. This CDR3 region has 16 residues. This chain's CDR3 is CASSPLGGPGTGELFF. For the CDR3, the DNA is TGTGCCAGCAGCCCTCTAGGAGGACCAGGGACCGGGGAGCTGTTTTTT.

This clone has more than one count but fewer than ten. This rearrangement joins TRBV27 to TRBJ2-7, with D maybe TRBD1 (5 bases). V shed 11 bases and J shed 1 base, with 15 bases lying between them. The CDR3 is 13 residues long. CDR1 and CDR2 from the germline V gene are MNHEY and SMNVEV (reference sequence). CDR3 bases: TGTGCCGGATCAAAGGGGCCTTCCTACGAGCAGTACTTC. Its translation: CAGSKGPSYEQYF.

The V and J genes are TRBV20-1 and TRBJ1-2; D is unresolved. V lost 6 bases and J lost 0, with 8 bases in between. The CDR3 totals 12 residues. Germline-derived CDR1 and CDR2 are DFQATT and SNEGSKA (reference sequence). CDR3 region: CSASVANYGYTF. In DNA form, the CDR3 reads TGCAGTGCCTCGGTAGCTAACTATGGCTACACCTTC.

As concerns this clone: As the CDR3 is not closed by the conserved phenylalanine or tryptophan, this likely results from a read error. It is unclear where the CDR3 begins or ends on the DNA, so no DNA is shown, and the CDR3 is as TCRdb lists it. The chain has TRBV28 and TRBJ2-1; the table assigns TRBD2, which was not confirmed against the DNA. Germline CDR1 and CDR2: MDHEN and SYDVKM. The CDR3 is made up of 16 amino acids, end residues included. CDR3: CASSLLGGGIHNEQIL.

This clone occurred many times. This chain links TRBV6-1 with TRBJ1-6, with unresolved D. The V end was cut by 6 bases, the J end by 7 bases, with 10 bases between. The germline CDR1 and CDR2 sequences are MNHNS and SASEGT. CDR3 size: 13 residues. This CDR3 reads CASRTTKNSPLHF. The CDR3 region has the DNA TGTGCCAGCAGAACTACAAAGAATTCACCCCTCCACTTT.

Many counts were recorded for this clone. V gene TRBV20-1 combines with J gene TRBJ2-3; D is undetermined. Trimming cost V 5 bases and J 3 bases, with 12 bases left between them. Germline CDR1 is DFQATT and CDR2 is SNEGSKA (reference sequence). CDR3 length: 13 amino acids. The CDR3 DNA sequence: TGCAGTGCTGGCACCCGCAGGACAGATACGCAGTATTTT. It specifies CSAGTRRTDTQYF.

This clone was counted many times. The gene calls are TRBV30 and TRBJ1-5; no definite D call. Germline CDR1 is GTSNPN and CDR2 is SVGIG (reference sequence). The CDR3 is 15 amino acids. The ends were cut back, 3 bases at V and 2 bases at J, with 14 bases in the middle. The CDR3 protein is CAWSPPPLGNQPQHF. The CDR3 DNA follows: TGTGCCTGGAGCCCCCCCCCCCTCGGCAATCAGCCCCAGCATTTT.

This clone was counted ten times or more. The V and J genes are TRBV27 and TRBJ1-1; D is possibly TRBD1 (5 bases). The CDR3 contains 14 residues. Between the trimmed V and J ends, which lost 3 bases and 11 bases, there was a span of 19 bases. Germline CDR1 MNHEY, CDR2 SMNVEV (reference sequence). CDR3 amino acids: CASSFWGTRGIAFF. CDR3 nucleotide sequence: TGTGCCAGCAGTTTCTGGGGGACGCGGGGGATTGCTTTCTTT.

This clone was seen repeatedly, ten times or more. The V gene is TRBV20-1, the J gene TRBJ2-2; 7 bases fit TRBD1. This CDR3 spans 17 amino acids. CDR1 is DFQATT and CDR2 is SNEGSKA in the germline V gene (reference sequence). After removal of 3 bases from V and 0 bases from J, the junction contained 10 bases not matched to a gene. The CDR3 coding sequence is TGCAGTGCTAGCGTCACCGAGGGGACAGCGAACACCGGGGAGCTGTTTTTT. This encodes CSASVTEGTANTGELFF.

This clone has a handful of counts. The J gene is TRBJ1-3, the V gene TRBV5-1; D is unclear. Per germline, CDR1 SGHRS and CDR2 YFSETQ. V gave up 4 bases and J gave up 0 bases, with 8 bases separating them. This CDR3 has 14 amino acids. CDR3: CASSQASSGNTIYF. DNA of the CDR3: TGCGCCAGCAGCCAAGCGAGCTCTGGAAACACCATATATTTT.

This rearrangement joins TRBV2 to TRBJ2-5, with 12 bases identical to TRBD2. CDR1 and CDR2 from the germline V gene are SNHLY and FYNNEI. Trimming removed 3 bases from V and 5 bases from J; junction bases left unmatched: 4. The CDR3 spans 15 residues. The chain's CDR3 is CASSDRLAGDETQYF. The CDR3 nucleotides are TGTGCCAGCAGTGACCGACTAGCGGGAGATGAGACCCAGTACTTC.

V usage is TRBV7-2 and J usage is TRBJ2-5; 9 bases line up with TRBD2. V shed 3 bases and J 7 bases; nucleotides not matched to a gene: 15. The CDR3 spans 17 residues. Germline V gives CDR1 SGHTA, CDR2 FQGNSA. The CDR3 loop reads CASSLSGGLTRSGTQYF. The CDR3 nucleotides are TGTGCCAGCAGCTTGAGCGGGGGGCTGACTAGATCCGGGACCCAGTACTTC.

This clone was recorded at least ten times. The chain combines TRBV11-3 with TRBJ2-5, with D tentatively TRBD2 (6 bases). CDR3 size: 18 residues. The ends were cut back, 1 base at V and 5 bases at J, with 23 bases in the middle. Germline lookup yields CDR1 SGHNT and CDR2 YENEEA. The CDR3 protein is CASSLVGSLTREGETQYF. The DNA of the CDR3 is TGTGCCAGCAGCTTAGTAGGTAGCCTGACTAGAGAAGGGGAGACCCAGTACTTC. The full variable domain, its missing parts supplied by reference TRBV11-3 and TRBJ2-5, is EAGVVQSPRYKIIEKKQPVAFWCNPISGHNTLYWYLQNLGQGPELLIRYENEEAVDDSQLPKDRFSAERLKGVDSTLKIQPAELGDSAVYLCASSLVGSLTREGETQYFGPGTRLLVL.

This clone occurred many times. The CDR3 region has the DNA TGTGCCAGCAGCCAAAACAGGGGGCTAGATGAAAAACTGTTTTTT. Its protein is CASSQNRGLDEKLFF. The chain has TRBV5-4 and TRBJ1-4, with TRBD1 matching 9 bases. Germline CDR1 SGHNT, CDR2 YYREEE (reference sequence). The J segment lost 6 bases and the V segment lost 4 bases, leaving 7 bases of the junction unmatched. CDR3 size: 15 residues. Looking up the rest from reference TRBV5-4 and TRBJ1-4 gives the full variable domain: ETGVTQSPTHLIKTRGQQVTLRCSSQSGHNTVSWYQQALGQGPQFIFQYYREEENGRGNFPPRFSGLQFPNYSSELNVNALELDDSALYLCASSQNRGLDEKLFFGSGTQLSVL.

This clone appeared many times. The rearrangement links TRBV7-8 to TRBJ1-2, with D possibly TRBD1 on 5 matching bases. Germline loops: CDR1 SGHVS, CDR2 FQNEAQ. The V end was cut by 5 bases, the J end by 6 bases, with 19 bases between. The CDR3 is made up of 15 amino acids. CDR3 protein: CASSPTPRGGDGYTF. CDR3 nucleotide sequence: TGTGCCAGCAGCCCCACTCCGAGGGGCGGGGATGGCTACACCTTC. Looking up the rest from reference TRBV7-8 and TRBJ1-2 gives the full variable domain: GAGVSQSPRYKVAKRGQDVALRCDPISGHVSLFWYQQALGQGPEFLTYFQNEAQLDKSGLPSDRFFAERPEGSVSTLKIQRTQQEDSAVYLCASSPTPRGGDGYTFGSGTRLTVV.

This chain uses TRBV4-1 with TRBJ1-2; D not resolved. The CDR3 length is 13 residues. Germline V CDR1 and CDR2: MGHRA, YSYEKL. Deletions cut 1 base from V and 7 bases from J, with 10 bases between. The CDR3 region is CASSQVAFLGYTF. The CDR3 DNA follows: TGCGCCAGCAGCCAAGTCGCTTTTCTTGGCTACACCTTC.